One and the same sample provided the 5 T cell receptor beta chains below, sequenced in a study of blood T cells in healthy people across ages. A J-beta primer mix and a sample-barcoded 5' primer were used in a second PCR of roughly 7 to 12 cycles. TCRdb re-called the 5' RACE reads with MiXCR, one entry per CDR3 protein. The top ten clones hold around 11% of a sample with some 1.6 million distinct CDR3 sequences, 30% to 35% of them seen once. The sequenced sample consisted of blood. These receptors all come from a woman in her 30s in good health.

The V gene is TRBV2, the J gene TRBJ1-2, with D maybe TRBD1 (5 bases). This CDR3 contains 14 residues. V was pared by 0 bases and J by 4 bases, with 9 bases between. Looked up from germline, CDR1 is SNHLY and CDR2 is FYNNEI. This CDR3 is CASSEAGTFYGYTF. Written as DNA, the CDR3 is TGTGCCAGCAGTGAAGCAGGGACTTTCTATGGCTACACCTTC.

This clonotype was found many times. Germline and junction disagree at one end, which may indicate a read error. The gene calls are TRBV14 and TRBJ2-5; D possibly corresponds to TRBD1 (6 bases). CDR1 and CDR2 from the germline V gene are SGHDN and FVKESK. This CDR3 contains 13 residues. Here the CDR3 DNA reads TGCGCCAGCAGCCAAGGGGGTGTAGAGACCCAGTACTTC. Protein: CASSQGGVETQYF.

V and J are TRBV20-1 and TRBJ2-5, with D perhaps matching TRBD1 or TRBD2 (6 bases each). The CDR3 has 16 residues. Germline-derived CDR1 and CDR2 are DFQATT and SNEGSKA (reference sequence). The germline V and J ends were trimmed by 1 base and 4 bases, with 19 bases remaining between them. The chain's CDR3 is CSARVEGGAGRETQYF. Here the CDR3 DNA reads TGCAGTGCTAGAGTAGAGGGGGGTGCCGGTCGAGAGACCCAGTACTTC.

This chain links TRBV6-5 with TRBJ2-7; TRBD2 is a possible D gene (5 bases). Germline values: CDR1 MNHEY, CDR2 SVGAGI. The V end was cut by 5 bases, the J end by 0 bases, with 8 bases between. CDR3 length: 13 residues. The CDR3 nucleotides read TGTGCCAGCAGTATCGGGAACTCCTACGAGCAGTACTTC. Translating gives CASSIGNSYEQYF.

With respect to this clonotype: At one end the junction does not follow the germline gene, possibly because of a read error. The chain has TRBV29-1 and TRBJ2-7, with 11 bases lining up with TRBD1. CDR3 length: 13 residues. CDR1 and CDR2 (germline): SQVTM, ANQGSEA. The CDR3 loop is CGVEGTGGYEQYF. CDR3 nucleotide sequence: TGCGGCGTTGAGGGGACAGGGGGCTACGAGCAGTACTTC.